This TCR beta chain derives from a study of molecular identifiers for immune sequencing clone quantification. At least ten counts were recorded for this clonotype. Antigen specificity is unknown. The CDR3 is made up of 14 amino acids. The germline V and J ends were trimmed by 2 bases and 3 bases, with 9 bases remaining between them. CDR1 MDHEN and CDR2 SYDVKM come from the germline V gene. Regarding the study as a whole: In CMV-specific effectors, clones above 20 copies held over 99% of molecules; naive, under 1%.

TCRdb analysed the PCR reads with MiXCR anew, one entry per CDR3 protein. The table lists approximately 550,000 distinct CDR3 sequences, 20% to 25% of them singletons. Sequenced input: naive CD8+ T cells from blood, with Jurkat cell RNA spiked in. Subset defined: FACS-sorted CD8+CD4-CCR7+CD45RA+ naive T cells. V is TRBV28 and J is TRBJ2-3; a weak D match, TRBD2 (6 bases). This clonotype was sampled from a human donor in good health. Some libraries in this study had Jurkat cell RNA spiked in. In DNA form, the CDR3 reads TGTGCCAGCAGTTTACGCCTAGCGACAGATACGCAGTATTTT. Translating it yields CASSLRLATDTQYF.